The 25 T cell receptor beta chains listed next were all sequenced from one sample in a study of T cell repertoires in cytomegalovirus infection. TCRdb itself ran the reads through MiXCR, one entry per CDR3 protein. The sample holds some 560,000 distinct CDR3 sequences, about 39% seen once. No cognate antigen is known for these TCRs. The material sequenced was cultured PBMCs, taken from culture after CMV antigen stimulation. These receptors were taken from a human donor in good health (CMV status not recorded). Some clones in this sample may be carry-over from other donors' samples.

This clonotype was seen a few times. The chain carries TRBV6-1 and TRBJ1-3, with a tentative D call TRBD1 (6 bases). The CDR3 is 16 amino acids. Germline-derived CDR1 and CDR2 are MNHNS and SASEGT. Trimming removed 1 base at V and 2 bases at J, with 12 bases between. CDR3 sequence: CASSEVLGATGNTIYF. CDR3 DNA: TGTGCCAGCAGTGAAGTTTTGGGGGCGACTGGAAACACCATATATTTT.

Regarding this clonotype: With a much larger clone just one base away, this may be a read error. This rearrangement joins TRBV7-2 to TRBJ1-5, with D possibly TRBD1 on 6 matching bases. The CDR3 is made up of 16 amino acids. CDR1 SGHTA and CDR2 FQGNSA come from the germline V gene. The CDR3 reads CASSYQGPGGNQTQHF. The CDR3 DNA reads TGTGCCAGCAGCTACCAAGGACCTGGGGGCAATCAGACCCAGCATTTT.

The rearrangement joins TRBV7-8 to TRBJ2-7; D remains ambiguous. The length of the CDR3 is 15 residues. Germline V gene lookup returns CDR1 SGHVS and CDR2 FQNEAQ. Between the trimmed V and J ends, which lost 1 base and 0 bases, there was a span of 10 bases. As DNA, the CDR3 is TGTGCCAGCAGCTTAGAATTAGTGGGCTCCTACGAGCAGTACTTC. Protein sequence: CASSLELVGSYEQYF.

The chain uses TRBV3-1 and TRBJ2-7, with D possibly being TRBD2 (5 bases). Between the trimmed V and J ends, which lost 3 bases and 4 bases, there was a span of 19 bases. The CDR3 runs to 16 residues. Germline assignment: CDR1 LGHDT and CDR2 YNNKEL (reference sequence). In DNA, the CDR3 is TGTGCCAGCAGCCACTCAGGAGGCGCGGCCGCTTACGAGCAGTACTTC. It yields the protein CASSHSGGAAAYEQYF.

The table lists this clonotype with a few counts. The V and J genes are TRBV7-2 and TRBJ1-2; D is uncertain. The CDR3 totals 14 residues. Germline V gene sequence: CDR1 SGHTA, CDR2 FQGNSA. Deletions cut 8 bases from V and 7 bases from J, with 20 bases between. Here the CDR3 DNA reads TGTGCCAGCGGAGGGAGAATCCCCTCTGGTGGCTACACCTTC. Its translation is CASGGRIPSGGYTF.

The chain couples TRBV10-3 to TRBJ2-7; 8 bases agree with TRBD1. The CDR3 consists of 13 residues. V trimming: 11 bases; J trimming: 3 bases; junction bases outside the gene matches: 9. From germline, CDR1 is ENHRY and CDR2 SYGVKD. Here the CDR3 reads CAASGTGVYEQYF. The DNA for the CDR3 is TGTGCCGCCTCCGGGACAGGAGTCTACGAGCAGTACTTC.

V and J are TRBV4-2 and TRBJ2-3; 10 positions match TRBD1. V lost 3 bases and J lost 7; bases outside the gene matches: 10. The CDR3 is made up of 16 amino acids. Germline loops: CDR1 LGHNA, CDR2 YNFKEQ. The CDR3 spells CASSHRGQGEVHTQYF. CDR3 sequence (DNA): TGTGCCAGCAGCCATCGAGGACAGGGGGAAGTTCATACGCAGTATTTT.

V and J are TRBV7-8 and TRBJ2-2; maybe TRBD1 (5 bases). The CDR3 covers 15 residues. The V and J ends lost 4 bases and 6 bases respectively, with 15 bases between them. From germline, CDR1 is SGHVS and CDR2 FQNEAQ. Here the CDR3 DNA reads TGTGCCAGCAGCTCCCCGCAGGGCCGGGCCGGGGAGCTGTTTTTT. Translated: CASSSPQGRAGELFF.

In DNA, the CDR3 is TGTGCCAGCAGTTCCGAGTTATGGGATACGCAGTATTTT. Its translation is CASSSELWDTQYF. The rearrangement joins TRBV6-6 to TRBJ2-3; D remains unclear. This CDR3 comprises 13 residues. The V end lost 4 bases, the J end lost 6 bases, and 11 bases lay between the germline ends. Germline CDR1 is MNHNY and CDR2 is SVGAGI (reference sequence).

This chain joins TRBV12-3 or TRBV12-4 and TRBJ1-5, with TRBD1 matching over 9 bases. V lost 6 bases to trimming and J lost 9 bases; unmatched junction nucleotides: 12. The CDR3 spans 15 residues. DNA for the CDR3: TGTGCCAGCAGCGAACAGGGGGCGGTTGGTTTGCCCCAGCATTTT. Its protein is CASSEQGAVGLPQHF.

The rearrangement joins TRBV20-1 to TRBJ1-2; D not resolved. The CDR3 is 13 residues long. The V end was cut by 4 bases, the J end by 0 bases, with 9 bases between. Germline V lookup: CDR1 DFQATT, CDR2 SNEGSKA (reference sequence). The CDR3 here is CSATPPTNYGYTF. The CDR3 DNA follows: TGCAGTGCTACGCCGCCTACTAACTATGGCTACACCTTC.

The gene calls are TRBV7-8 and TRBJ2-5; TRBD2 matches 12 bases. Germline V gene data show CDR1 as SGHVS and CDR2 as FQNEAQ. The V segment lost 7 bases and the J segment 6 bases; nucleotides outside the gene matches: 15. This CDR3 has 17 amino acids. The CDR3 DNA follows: TGTGCCAGCATGTCGGGACTAGCGGGCCCGCGAGGAAAGACCCAGTACTTC. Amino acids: CASMSGLAGPRGKTQYF.

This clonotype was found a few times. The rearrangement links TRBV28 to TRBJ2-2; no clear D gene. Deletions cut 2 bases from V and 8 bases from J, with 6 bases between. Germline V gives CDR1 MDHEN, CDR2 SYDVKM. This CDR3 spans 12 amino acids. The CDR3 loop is CASSLEYGELFF. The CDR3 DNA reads TGTGCCAGCAGTTTAGAGTATGGGGAGCTGTTTTTT.

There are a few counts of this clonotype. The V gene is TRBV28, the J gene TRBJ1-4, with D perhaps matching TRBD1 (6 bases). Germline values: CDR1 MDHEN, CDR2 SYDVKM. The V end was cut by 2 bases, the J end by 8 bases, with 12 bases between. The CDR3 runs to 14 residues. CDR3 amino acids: CASSLRQGREKLFF. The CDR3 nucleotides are TGTGCCAGCAGTTTACGGCAGGGGAGGGAAAAACTGTTTTTT.

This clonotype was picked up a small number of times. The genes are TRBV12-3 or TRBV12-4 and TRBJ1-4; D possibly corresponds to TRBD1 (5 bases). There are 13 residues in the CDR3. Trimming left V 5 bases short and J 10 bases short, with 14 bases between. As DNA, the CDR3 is TGTGCCAGCAGTCCCGTGGGGGGGGGAAAACTGTTTTTT. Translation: CASSPVGGGKLFF.

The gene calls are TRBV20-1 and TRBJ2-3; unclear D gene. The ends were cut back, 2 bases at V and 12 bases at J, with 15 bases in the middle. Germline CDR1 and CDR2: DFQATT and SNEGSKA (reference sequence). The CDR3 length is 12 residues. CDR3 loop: CSARRDWVVQYF. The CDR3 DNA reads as TGCAGTGCTAGAAGGGATTGGGTAGTACAGTATTTT.

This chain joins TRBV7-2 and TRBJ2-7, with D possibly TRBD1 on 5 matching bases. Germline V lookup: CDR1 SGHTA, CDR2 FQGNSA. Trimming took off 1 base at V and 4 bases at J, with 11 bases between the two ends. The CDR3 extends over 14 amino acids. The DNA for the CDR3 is TGTGCCAGCAGCTTAGGGGGCCGAAGGTACGAGCAGTACTTC. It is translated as CASSLGGRRYEQYF.

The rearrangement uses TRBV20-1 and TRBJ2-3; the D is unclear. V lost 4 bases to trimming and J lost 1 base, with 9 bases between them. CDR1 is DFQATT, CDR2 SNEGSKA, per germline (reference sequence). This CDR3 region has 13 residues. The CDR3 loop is CSAMDAGTDTQYF. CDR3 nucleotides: TGCAGTGCTATGGACGCAGGCACAGATACGCAGTATTTT.

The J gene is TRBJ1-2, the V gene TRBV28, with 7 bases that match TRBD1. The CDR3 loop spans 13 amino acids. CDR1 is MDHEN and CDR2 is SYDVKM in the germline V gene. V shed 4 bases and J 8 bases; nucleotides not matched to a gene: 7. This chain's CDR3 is CASSWEGAWGYTF. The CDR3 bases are TGTGCCAGCAGTTGGGAGGGGGCGTGGGGCTACACCTTC.

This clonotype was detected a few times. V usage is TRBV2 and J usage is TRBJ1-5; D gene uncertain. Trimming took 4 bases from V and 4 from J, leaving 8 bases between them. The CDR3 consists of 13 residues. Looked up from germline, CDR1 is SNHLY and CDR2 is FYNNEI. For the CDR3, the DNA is TGTGCCAGCAGTGCGGCCGGTAATCAGCCCCAGCATTTT. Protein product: CASSAAGNQPQHF.

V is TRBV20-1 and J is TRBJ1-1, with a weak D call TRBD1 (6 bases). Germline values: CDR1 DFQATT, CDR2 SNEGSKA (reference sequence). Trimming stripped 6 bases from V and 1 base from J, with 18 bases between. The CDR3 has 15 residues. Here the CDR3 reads CSAPAAGEGNTEAFF. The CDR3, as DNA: TGCAGTGCCCCCGCCGCAGGGGAGGGGAACACTGAAGCTTTCTTT.

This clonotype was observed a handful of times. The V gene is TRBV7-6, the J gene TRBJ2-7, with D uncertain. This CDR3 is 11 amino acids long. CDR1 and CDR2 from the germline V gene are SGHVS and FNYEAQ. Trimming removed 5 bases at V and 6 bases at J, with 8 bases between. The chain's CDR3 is CASSPSCEQYF. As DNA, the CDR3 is TGTGCCAGCAGCCCTTCGTGCGAGCAGTACTTC.

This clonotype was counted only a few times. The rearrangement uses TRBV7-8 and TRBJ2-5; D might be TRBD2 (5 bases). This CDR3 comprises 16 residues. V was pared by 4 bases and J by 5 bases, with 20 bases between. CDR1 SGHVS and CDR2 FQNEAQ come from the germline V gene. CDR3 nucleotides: TGTGCCAGCAGCTCGCAGACCGGGCCTAGAGGGGAGACCCAGTACTTC. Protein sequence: CASSSQTGPRGETQYF.

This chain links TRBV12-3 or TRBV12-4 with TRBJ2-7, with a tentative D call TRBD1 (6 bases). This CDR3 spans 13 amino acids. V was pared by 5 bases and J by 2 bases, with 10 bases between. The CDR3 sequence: CASSPGDPYEQYF. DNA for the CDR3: TGTGCCAGCAGTCCAGGGGACCCCTACGAGCAGTACTTC.

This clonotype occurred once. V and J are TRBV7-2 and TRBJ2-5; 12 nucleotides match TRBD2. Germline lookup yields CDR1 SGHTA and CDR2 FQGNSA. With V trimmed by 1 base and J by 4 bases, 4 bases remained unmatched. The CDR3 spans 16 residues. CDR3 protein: CASSLVSSGGGETQYF. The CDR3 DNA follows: TGTGCCAGCAGCTTAGTTTCTAGCGGGGGGGGAGAGACCCAGTACTTC.